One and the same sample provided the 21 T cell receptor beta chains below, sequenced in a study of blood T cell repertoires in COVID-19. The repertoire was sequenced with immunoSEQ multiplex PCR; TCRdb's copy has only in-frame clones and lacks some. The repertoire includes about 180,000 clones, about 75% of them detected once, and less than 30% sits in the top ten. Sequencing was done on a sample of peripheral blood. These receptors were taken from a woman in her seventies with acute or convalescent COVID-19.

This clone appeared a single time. The CDR3 bases are TGTGCCTGGAGCGGTAAAAACGGACAGGGGGAAGGAGAAAAACTGTTTTTT. Amino acid sequence: CAWSGKNGQGEGEKLFF. This chain joins TRBV30 and TRBJ1-4; 10 bases agree with TRBD1. Trimming cost V 3 bases and J 8 bases; bases outside gene matches: 15. The CDR3 has 17 amino acids. From germline, CDR1 is GTSNPN and CDR2 SVGIG (reference sequence).

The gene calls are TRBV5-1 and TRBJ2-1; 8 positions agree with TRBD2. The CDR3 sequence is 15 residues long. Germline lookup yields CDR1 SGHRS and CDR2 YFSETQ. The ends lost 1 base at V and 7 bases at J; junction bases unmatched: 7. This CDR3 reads CASSLRVAGLNEQFF. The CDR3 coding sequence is TGCGCCAGCAGCTTGAGGGTAGCGGGGCTGAATGAGCAGTTCTTC.

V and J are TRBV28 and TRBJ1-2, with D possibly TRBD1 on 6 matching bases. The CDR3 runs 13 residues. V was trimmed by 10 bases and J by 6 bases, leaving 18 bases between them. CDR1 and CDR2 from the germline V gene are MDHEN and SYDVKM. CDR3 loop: CAIFEGEADGYTF. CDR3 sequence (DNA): TGTGCCATATTCGAGGGGGAAGCAGATGGCTACACCTTC.

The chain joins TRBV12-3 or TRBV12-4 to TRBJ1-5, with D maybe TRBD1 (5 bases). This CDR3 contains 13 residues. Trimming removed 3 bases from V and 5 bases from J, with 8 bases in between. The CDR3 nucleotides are TGTGCCAGCAGTTTGACAGAAGATCAGCCCCAGCATTTT. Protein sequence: CASSLTEDQPQHF.

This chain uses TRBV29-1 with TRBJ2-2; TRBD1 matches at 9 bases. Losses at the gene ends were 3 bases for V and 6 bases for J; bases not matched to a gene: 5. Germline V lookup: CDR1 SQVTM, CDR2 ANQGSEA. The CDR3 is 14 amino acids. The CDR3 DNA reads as TGCAGCGTTGATACAGGGGGCAAGGCCGGGGAGCTGTTTTTT. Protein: CSVDTGGKAGELFF.

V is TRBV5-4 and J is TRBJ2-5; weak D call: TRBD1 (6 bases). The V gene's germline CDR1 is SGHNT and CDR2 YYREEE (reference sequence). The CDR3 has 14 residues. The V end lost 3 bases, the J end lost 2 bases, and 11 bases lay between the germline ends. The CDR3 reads CASSSKTGQETQYF. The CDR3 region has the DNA TGTGCCAGCAGCTCCAAAACAGGGCAAGAGACCCAGTACTTC.

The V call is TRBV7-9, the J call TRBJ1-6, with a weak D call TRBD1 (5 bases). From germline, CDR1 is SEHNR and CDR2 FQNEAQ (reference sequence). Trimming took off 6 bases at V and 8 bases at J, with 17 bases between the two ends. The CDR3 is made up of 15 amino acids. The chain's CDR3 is CASSIDSFGDSPLHF. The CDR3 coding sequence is TGTGCCAGCAGTATAGACAGCTTTGGGGATTCACCCCTCCACTTT.

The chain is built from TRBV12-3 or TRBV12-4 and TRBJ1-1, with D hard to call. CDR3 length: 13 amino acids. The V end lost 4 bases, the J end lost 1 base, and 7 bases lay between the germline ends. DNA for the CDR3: TGTGCCAGCAGTTGGGCCAGGAACACTGAAGCTTTCTTT. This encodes CASSWARNTEAFF.

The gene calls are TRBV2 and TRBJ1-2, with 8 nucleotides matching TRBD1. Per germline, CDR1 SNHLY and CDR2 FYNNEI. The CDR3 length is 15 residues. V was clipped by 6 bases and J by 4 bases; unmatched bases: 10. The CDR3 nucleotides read TGTGCCAGCAGACCACAGGGGGGAGGAGGCTATGGCTACACCTTC. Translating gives CASRPQGGGGYGYTF.

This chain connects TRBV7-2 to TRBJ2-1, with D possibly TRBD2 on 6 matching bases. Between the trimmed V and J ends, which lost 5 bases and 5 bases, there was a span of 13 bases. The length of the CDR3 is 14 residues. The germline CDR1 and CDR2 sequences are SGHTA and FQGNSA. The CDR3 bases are TGTGCCAGCAGCGCCGGGACTGGACACAATGAGCAGTTCTTC. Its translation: CASSAGTGHNEQFF.

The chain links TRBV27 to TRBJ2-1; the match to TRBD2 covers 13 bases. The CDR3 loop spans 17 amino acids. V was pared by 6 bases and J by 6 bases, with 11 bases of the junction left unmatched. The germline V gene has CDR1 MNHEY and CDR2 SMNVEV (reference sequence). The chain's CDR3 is CASSPRTSGSSSNEQFF. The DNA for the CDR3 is TGTGCCAGCAGCCCACGGACTAGCGGGAGCTCAAGCAATGAGCAGTTCTTC.

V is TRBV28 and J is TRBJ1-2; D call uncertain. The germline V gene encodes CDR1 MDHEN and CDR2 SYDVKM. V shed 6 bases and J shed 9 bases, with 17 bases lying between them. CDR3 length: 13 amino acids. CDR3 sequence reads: CASSPGPDVSYTF. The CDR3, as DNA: TGTGCCAGCAGCCCTGGGCCAGACGTGAGCTACACCTTC.

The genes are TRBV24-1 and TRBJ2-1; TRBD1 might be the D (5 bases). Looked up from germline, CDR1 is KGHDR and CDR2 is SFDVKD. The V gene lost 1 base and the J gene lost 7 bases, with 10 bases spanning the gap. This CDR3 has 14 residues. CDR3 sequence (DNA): TGTGCCACCAGTGATTTAGACAGATGGAATGAGCAGTTCTTC. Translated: CATSDLDRWNEQFF.

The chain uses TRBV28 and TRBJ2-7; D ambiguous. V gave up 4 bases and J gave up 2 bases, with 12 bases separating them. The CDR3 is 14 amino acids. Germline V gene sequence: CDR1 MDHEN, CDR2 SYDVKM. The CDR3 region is CASSSPGETYEQYF. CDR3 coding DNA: TGTGCCAGCAGTTCCCCGGGTGAAACCTACGAGCAGTACTTC. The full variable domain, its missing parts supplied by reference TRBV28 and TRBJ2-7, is DVKVTQSSRYLVKRTGEKVFLECVQDMDHENMFWYRQDPGLGLRLIYFSYDVKMKEKGDIPEGYSVSREKKERFSLILESASTNQTSMYLCASSSPGETYEQYFGPGTRLTVT.

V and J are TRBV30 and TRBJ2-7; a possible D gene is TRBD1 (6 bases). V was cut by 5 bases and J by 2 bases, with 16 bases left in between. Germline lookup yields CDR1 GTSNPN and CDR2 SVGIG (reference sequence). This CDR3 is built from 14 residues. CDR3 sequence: CAWGLDSVAYEQYF. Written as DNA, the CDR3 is TGTGCCTGGGGCTTGGACAGTGTAGCCTACGAGCAGTACTTC.

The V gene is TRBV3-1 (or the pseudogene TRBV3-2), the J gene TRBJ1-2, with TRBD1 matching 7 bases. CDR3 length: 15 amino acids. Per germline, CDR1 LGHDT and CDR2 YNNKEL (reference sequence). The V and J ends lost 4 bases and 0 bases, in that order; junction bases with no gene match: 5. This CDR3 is CASSLSGTANYGYTF. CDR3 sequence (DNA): TGTGCCAGCAGCCTCTCCGGGACAGCTAACTATGGCTACACCTTC.

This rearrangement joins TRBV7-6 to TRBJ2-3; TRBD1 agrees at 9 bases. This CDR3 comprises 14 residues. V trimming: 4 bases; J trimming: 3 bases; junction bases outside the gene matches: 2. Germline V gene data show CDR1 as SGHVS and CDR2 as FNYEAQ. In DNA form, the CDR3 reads TGTGCCAGCAGCTCCGGGACAGGGACAGATACGCAGTATTTT. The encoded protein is CASSSGTGTDTQYF.

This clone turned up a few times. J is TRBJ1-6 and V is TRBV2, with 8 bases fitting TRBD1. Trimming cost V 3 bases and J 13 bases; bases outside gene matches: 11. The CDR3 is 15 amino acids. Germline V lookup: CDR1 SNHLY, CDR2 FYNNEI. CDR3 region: CASSDRDRRGSPLHF. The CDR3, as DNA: TGTGCCAGCAGTGACCGGGACAGGCGAGGTTCGCCCCTCCACTTT.

CDR3: CASSFDLSGALYEQYF. DNA of the CDR3: TGTGCCAGCAGCTTCGACCTTTCAGGGGCCCTCTACGAGCAGTACTTC. The J gene is TRBJ2-7, the V gene TRBV7-8; tentative D call: TRBD1 (6 bases). Trimming took off 3 bases at V and 3 bases at J, with 18 bases between the two ends. The CDR3 spans 16 residues. CDR1 and CDR2 (germline): SGHVS, FQNEAQ.

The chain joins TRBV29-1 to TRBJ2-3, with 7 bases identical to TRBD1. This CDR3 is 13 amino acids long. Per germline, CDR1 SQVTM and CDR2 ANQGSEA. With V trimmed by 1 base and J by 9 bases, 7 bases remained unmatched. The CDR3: CSVEAHRGPTQYF. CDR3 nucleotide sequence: TGCAGCGTTGAAGCCCACAGGGGCCCAACGCAGTATTTT.

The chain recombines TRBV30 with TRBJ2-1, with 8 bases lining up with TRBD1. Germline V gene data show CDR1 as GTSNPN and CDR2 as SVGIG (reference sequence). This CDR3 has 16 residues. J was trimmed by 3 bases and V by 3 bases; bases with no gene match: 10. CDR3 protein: CAWRGRIGTGYNEQFF. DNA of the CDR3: TGTGCCTGGAGGGGACGCATTGGGACAGGCTACAATGAGCAGTTCTTC.